This record covers a single TCR beta chain. Methods used by the authors: Reference gene primer amplification yielded estimated nucleated cell counts. Only in-frame clones appear in the TCRdb table, and some are missing; sequencing was by immunoSEQ multiplex PCR. V and J calls and clone size are given by that table; D and trimming were obtained from the DNA. The table records more than 250,000 clones, just under 90% of them present only once. The data were obtained in a study of blood T cell repertoires in COVID-19. Seattle enrolled patients during active infection and tracked them longitudinally. In germline, CDR1 is SGHRS, CDR2 YFSETQ. This CDR3 region has 15 residues. V was pared by 0 bases and J by 1 base, with 3 bases of the junction left unmatched.

The V call is TRBV5-1, the J call TRBJ1-2; 7 bases align to TRBD1. Sequences were obtained from peripheral blood. The TCR sequence derives from a woman in her forties or fifties with COVID-19, enrolled during active disease. Here the CDR3 reads CASSLGTGNNYGYTF. The CDR3 DNA reads as TGCGCCAGCAGCTTGGGGACAGGCAATAACTATGGCTACACCTTC.